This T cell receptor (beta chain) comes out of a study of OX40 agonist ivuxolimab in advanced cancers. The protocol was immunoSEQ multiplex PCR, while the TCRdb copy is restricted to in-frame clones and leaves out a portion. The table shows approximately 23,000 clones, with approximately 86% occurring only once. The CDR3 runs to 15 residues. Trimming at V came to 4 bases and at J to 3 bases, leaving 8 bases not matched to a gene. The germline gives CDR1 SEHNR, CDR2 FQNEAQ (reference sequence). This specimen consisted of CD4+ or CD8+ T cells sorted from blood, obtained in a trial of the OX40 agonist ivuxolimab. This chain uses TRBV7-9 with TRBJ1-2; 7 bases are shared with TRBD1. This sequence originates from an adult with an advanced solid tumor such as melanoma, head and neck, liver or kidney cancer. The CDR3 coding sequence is TGTGCCAGCAGCTCCTCCGAGGGGGCGGACTATGGCTACACCTTC. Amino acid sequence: CASSSSEGADYGYTF.